A single sample gave rise to the 19 T cell receptor beta chains below, sequenced in a study of blood T cells in healthy people across ages. The authors ran a second PCR of about 6 to 11 cycles using a sample-barcoded 5' primer and a J-beta primer mix. MiXCR, applied by TCRdb to the 5' RACE reads, yields one record per CDR3 protein. The table shows about 1.8 million distinct CDR3 sequences, with roughly 49% occurring only once. The sample consisted of blood. The source is a woman aged 40 to 55 in good health.

The chain recombines TRBV12-3 or TRBV12-4 with TRBJ1-5; TRBD1 matches 10 bases. This CDR3 is built from 16 residues. V lost 6 bases, J lost 4 bases, and 9 bases stayed unmatched. CDR3 nucleotides: TGTGCCAGCAGGGGTGGACAGGGGGGAAGTAATCAGCCCCAGCATTTT. Encoded protein: CASRGGQGGSNQPQHF.

The chain carries TRBV20-1 and TRBJ1-5; D remains ambiguous. Germline V gene lookup returns CDR1 DFQATT and CDR2 SNEGSKA (reference sequence). Trimming stripped 3 bases from V and 2 bases from J, with 17 bases between. This CDR3 region has 16 residues. The CDR3: CSASSYRRGGNQPQHF. For the CDR3, the DNA is TGCAGTGCTAGTTCTTATCGCCGGGGAGGCAATCAGCCCCAGCATTTT.

As to this clonotype: An end of the junction does not agree with germline; a read error may underlie this. V gene TRBV28 combines with J gene TRBJ2-4; TRBD2 matches 8 bases. Germline V gene sequence: CDR1 MDHEN, CDR2 SYDVKM. The CDR3 length is 14 residues. CDR3 in amino acids: CTSSERGIKNIQYF. The CDR3 DNA reads as TGTACCAGCAGTGAGCGGGGGATCAAAAACATTCAGTACTTC.

The chain is built from TRBV9 and TRBJ2-1, with 7 positions matching TRBD1. The CDR3 runs 15 residues. J was trimmed by 6 bases and V by 3 bases; bases with no gene match: 9. Germline CDR1 SGDLS, CDR2 YYNGEE. CDR3 DNA: TGTGCCAGCAGCGGCCGGGACAGAACATTCAATGAGCAGTTCTTC. This gives the protein CASSGRDRTFNEQFF.

This sequence joins TRBV2 and TRBJ1-2, with D possibly being TRBD1 (5 bases). The CDR3 contains 13 residues. Per germline, CDR1 SNHLY and CDR2 FYNNEI. V was trimmed by 8 bases and J by 2 bases, leaving 12 bases between them. CDR3 nucleotides: TGTGCCAGCGGCCAGACAGCGAACTATGGCTACACCTTC. This encodes CASGQTANYGYTF.

This clonotype has just a few counts. The chain carries TRBV20-1 and TRBJ2-5; TRBD2 is a possible D gene (7 bases). Trimming pared 5 bases from V and 1 base from J, leaving 14 bases between. This CDR3 contains 14 residues. Germline V lookup: CDR1 DFQATT, CDR2 SNEGSKA (reference sequence). The CDR3 protein is CSARKGGTQETQYF. The CDR3 DNA is TGCAGTGCTCGGAAGGGGGGGACCCAAGAGACCCAGTACTTC.

The J gene is TRBJ2-7, the V gene TRBV5-5; 9 nucleotides line up with TRBD1. The DNA end lines up better with TRBJ2-5; the J call may be wrong. Germline loops: CDR1 SGHKS, CDR2 YYEKEE (reference sequence). This CDR3 spans 16 amino acids. The CDR3 DNA follows: TGTGCCAGCAGCGCCCCGGACAGGGGTATTGTTGAGACCCAGTACTTC. It encodes CASSAPDRGIVETQYF.

The V gene is TRBV24-1, the J gene TRBJ2-7; a possible D gene is TRBD1 (6 bases). The closer fit of TRBJ2-5 to the DNA end suggests the J call may be wrong. This CDR3 is 15 amino acids long. CDR1 is KGHDR and CDR2 is SFDVKD in the germline V gene. CDR3 loop: CATSDLAGVGETQYF. CDR3 nucleotide sequence: TGTGCCACCAGTGATTTGGCAGGGGTGGGAGAGACCCAGTACTTC.

The V and J genes are TRBV20-1 and TRBJ2-5; TRBD1 agrees at 8 bases. There are 13 residues in the CDR3. Trimming removed 6 bases from V and 1 base from J; junction bases left unmatched: 4. CDR1 DFQATT and CDR2 SNEGSKA come from the germline V gene (reference sequence). CDR3 in amino acids: CSATQGAQETQYF. CDR3 bases: TGCAGTGCAACGCAGGGGGCCCAAGAGACCCAGTACTTC.

The chain employs TRBV10-2 and TRBJ2-5, with D maybe TRBD2 (6 bases). The closer fit of TRBJ2-7 to the DNA end suggests the J call may be wrong. The CDR3 is made up of 13 amino acids. Germline values: CDR1 WSHSY, CDR2 SAAADI. The CDR3 protein is CASSRVQGGEQYF. The CDR3 DNA reads TGCGCCAGCAGCCGAGTGCAGGGAGGCGAGCAGTACTTC.

The table lists this clonotype with a count of one. The V and J genes are TRBV7-2 and TRBJ2-1; 9 bases are a match to TRBD1. This CDR3 has 16 amino acids. The trim removed 0 bases at V and 8 bases at J, leaving 8 bases unmatched. Germline V lookup: CDR1 SGHTA, CDR2 FQGNSA. In DNA form, the CDR3 reads TGTGCCAGCAGCTTAGCCCGGGACAGGGCCCGCGATGAGCAGTTCTTC. Residues: CASSLARDRARDEQFF.

This clonotype was seen a few times. The chain joins TRBV19 to TRBJ2-1, with a tentative D call TRBD1 (5 bases). This CDR3 is built from 12 residues. V dropped 5 bases and J dropped 5 bases, with 7 bases sitting between them. Germline-derived CDR1 and CDR2 are LNHDA and SQIVND (reference sequence). CDR3 nucleotide sequence: TGTGCCAGTAGTCGCAGGGACAATGAGCAGTTCTTC. This gives the protein CASSRRDNEQFF. The full variable domain, completed using reference TRBV19 and TRBJ2-1, is DGGITQSPKYLFRKEGQNVTLSCEQNLNHDAMYWYRQDPGQGLRLIYYSQIVNDFQKGDIAEGYSVSREKKESFPLTVTSAQKNPTAFYLCASSRRDNEQFFGPGTRLTVL.

This clonotype occurred many times. The chain employs TRBV4-1 and TRBJ2-5; D not certain. The CDR3 loop spans 14 amino acids. The V gene lost 0 bases and the J gene lost 2 bases, with 7 bases spanning the gap. Per the germline V gene, CDR1 is MGHRA and CDR2 is YSYEKL. As DNA, the CDR3 is TGCGCCAGCAGCCAAGATATGACACAAGAGACCCAGTACTTC. It translates to CASSQDMTQETQYF.

J is TRBJ1-2 and V is TRBV2; tentatively, D is TRBD1 (5 bases). Trimming removed 4 bases from V and 4 bases from J, with 13 bases in between. CDR3 size: 14 residues. In germline, CDR1 is SNHLY, CDR2 FYNNEI. For the CDR3, the DNA is TGTGCCAGCAGTGTCCCGACAGCCGTCTATGGCTACACCTTC. This translates into CASSVPTAVYGYTF.

V and J are TRBV27 and TRBJ2-3, with 9 bases identical to TRBD1. This CDR3 region has 16 residues. Unmatched junction bases numbered 10, after V lost 6 bases and J lost 3 bases. Germline V lookup: CDR1 MNHEY, CDR2 SMNVEV (reference sequence). The CDR3 loop is CASRGQGRFGTDTQYF. Here the CDR3 DNA reads TGTGCCAGCAGGGGACAGGGAAGGTTTGGGACAGATACGCAGTATTTT.

The chain combines TRBV27 with TRBJ2-3; TRBD1 agrees at 10 bases. Germline trimming cut 0 bases from V and 4 bases from J; bases unmatched to any gene: 4. CDR1 is MNHEY and CDR2 is SMNVEV in the germline V gene (reference sequence). The CDR3 consists of 16 residues. CDR3 amino acids: CASSLSTGGGADTQYF. The CDR3 DNA follows: TGTGCCAGCAGTTTATCGACAGGGGGCGGCGCAGATACGCAGTATTTT.

The chain carries TRBV4-3 and TRBJ2-7; D gene ambiguous. This CDR3 is 14 amino acids long. CDR1 is LGHNA and CDR2 is YSLEER in the germline V gene. V was shortened by 1 base and J by 3 bases, with 10 bases between the two germline ends. CDR3 loop: CASSQAWADYEQYF. In nucleotides, the CDR3 is TGCGCCAGCAGCCAAGCGTGGGCAGACTACGAGCAGTACTTC.

The genes are TRBV27 and TRBJ2-3, with 14 bases matching TRBD2. The CDR3 sequence is 18 residues long. From germline, CDR1 is MNHEY and CDR2 SMNVEV (reference sequence). The V segment lost 5 bases and the J segment 4 bases; nucleotides outside the gene matches: 11. Here the CDR3 reads CASSKNREGLAGADTQYF. The CDR3 DNA follows: TGTGCCAGCAGTAAAAATCGAGAGGGACTAGCGGGGGCAGATACGCAGTATTTT.

This clonotype has a handful of counts. The chain is built from TRBV7-8 and TRBJ2-5; the D gene is possibly TRBD1 (5 bases). The germline V gene encodes CDR1 SGHVS and CDR2 FQNEAQ. The CDR3 is made up of 14 amino acids. Trimming pared 1 base from V and 11 bases from J, leaving 17 bases between. CDR3 DNA: TGTGCCAGCAGCTTAGGTCCCCACCAGGGTGAGCAGTACTTC. Translating it yields CASSLGPHQGEQYF.